The T cell receptor beta chain described here comes from a study of T cell clones after liver transplantation. Profiled with immunoSEQ multiplex PCR; TCRdb holds only in-frame clones, not every one. Among about 80,000 clones listed, nearly 85% were seen once. With regard to this clone: Its antigen is still unknown.

CDR3 length equals 13 residues. V shed 9 bases and J 2 bases; nucleotides not matched to a gene: 3. The germline V gene encodes CDR1 WNHNN and CDR2 SYGVQD (reference sequence). Study results and limitations: Conclusions were preliminary, with small, heterogeneous patient groups.

The gene calls are TRBV10-1 and TRBJ2-1; 8 bases match TRBD2. This sequence was found in a human patient who received a liver transplant. Some of the T cells may derive from the graft donor. Source: CD4+ T cells from blood, taken 45 to 46 months after liver transplant. CDR3 bases: TGCGCCAGTAGCGGGGCTACCTACAATGAGCAGTTCTTC. Protein product: CASSGATYNEQFF.